This TCR beta chain was recovered during a study of blood T cell repertoires in COVID-19. Profiling relied on immunoSEQ multiplex PCR, and the TCRdb table lists in-frame clones only, not all of them. The table includes roughly 70,000 clones, over 75% detected once. The V end was cut by 7 bases, the J end by 1 base, with 11 bases between. Germline-derived CDR1 and CDR2 are SQVTM and ANQGSEA. The CDR3 covers 13 residues. Sample: peripheral blood. This clonotype was obtained from a man aged 65 to 79 with active or convalescent COVID-19. V gene TRBV29-1 combines with J gene TRBJ2-1; TRBD2 is a possible D gene (5 bases). CDR3 sequence: CSAGRGSYNEQFF. DNA for the CDR3: TGCAGCGCTGGGCGAGGGTCCTACAATGAGCAGTTCTTC.